Sequencing of this T cell receptor beta chain was carried out in a study of vaccination effects on CD4 cells after COVID-19. Comments on this clone: As yet, its antigen is unknown.

Before sequencing, viral peptide pools were used by the ViraFEST assay to expand antigen-specific CD4+ T cells. The authors isolated CD4+ T cells after more than eight days of culture. The participants, recipients of two vaccine doses, got either BNT162b2 or mRNA-1273. Data came from immunoSEQ multiplex PCR; TCRdb stores just in-frame clones and leaves some out. The sample shows about 32,000 clones, around 70% of them seen only once. Specimen: CD4+ T cells from PBMCs cultured with HCoV-229E spike peptides, collected after COVID-19 vaccination. This TCR derives from a human donor who received a COVID-19 vaccine.

The CDR3 sequence: CASSLGYGGTGEKLFF. DNA of the CDR3: TGTGCCAGCAGCTTAGGTTACGGCGGGACAGGGGAAAAACTGTTTTTT. This rearrangement joins TRBV7-9 to TRBJ1-4; TRBD1 agrees at 9 bases. CDR1 is SEHNR, CDR2 FQNEAQ, per germline (reference sequence). The CDR3 is 16 amino acids. Losses at the gene ends were 1 base for V and 8 bases for J; bases not matched to a gene: 8.